This TCR beta chain appears in the sequencing data of a study of T-cell reconstitution after alpha-beta-depleted transplantation in children. Unique molecular identifiers were built into the TCRbeta library. TCRdb reprocessed the PCR reads with MiXCR, giving one entry per CDR3 protein. The table records over 550,000 distinct CDR3 sequences, about 10% of them present only once. The CDR3 is made up of 13 amino acids. Deletions cut 10 bases from V and 3 bases from J, with 15 bases between. CDR1 MNHNY and CDR2 SVGAGI come from the germline V gene (reference sequence). The chain recombines TRBV6-6 with TRBJ1-1, with D possibly TRBD1 on 5 matching bases. The sample in question was PBMCs from the stem cell graft donor, obtained from the stem cell graft. This sequence originates from a human donor who donated a stem cell graft to a child with acute myeloid leukemia. The CDR3 protein is CAIAPGLYTEAFF. The CDR3 nucleotides are TGTGCCATCGCGCCGGGACTGTACACTGAAGCTTTCTTT.